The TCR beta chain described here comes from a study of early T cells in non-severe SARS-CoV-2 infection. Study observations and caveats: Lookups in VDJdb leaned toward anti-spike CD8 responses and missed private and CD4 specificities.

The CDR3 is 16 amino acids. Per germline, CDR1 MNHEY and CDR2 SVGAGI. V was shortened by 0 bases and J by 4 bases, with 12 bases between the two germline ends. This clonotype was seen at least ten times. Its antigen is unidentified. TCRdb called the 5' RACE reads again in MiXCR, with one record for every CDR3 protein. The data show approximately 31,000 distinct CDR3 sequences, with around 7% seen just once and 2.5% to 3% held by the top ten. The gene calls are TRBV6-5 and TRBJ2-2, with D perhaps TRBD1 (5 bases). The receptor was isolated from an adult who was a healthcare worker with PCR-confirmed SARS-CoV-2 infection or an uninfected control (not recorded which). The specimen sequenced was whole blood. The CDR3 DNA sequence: TGTGCCAGCAGTTACTCGTTTTCCAGGGCCACCGGGGAGCTGTTTTTT. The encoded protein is CASSYSFSRATGELFF.